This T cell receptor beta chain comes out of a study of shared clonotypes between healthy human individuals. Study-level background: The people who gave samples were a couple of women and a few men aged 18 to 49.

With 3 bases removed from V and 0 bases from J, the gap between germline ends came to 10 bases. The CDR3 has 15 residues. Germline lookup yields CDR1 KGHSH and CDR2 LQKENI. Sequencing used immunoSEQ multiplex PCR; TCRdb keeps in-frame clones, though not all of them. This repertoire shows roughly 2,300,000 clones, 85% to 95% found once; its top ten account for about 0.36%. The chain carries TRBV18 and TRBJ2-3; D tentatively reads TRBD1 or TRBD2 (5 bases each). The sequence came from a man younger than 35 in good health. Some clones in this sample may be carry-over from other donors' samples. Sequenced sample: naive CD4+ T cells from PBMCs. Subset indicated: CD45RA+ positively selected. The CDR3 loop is CASSPRGDSTDTQYF. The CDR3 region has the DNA TGTGCCAGCTCACCCCGGGGCGACAGCACAGATACGCAGTATTTT.